This is a list of T cell receptor beta chains from one sample in a study of Graves' ophthalmopathy and Graves' hyperthyroidism. TCRdb used MiXCR to reprocess the multiplex PCR reads, holding one entry per CDR3 protein. The sample lists more than 1,000,000 distinct CDR3 sequences, about 38% occurring once. The specimen was peripheral blood or thyroid tissue (not recorded which). Source of these receptors: an adult man with Graves' hyperthyroidism. Each CDR3 is given with its conserved first and last residue. Each record gives: CDR3 DNA, CDR3 protein, clone size, J gene, D gene, V gene. D genes are given only for firm matches. Some rows mark clone size as missing; the rest say once, few, many or name a class of expanded clone.

CDR3nt: TGTGCCAGCAGTCGGACGGTGGACACTGAAGCTTTCTTT
CDR3aa: CASSRTVDTEAFF
abundance: -
j_gene: TRBJ1-1
d_gene: -
v_gene: TRBV7-9

CDR3nt: TGCGCCAGCAGCCGTGAACAGGGAGACTATGGCTACACCTTC
CDR3aa: CASSREQGDYGYTF
abundance: -
j_gene: TRBJ1-2
d_gene: -
v_gene: TRBV4-1

CDR3nt: TGCGCCAGCAGTGAGCCCAGACTAGCGGGGGGCCCCGGGGAGCTGTTTTTT
CDR3aa: CASSEPRLAGGPGELFF
abundance: many
j_gene: TRBJ2-2
d_gene: TRBD2
v_gene: TRBV10-2

CDR3nt: TGCAGTGCACAAGAACAGGGGGCGCCGAATTCACCCCTCCACTTT
CDR3aa: CSAQEQGAPNSPLHF
abundance: many
j_gene: TRBJ1-6
d_gene: TRBD1
v_gene: TRBV20-1

CDR3nt: TGCAGCGTGGGGACAGGGGGCGCTTCACCCCTCCACTTT
CDR3aa: CSVGTGGASPLHF
abundance: many
j_gene: TRBJ1-6
d_gene: TRBD1
v_gene: TRBV29-1

CDR3nt: TGTGCCAGCAGCCGACAGGGGGCCGATTCACCCCTCCACTTT
CDR3aa: CASSRQGADSPLHF
abundance: -
j_gene: TRBJ1-6
d_gene: TRBD1
v_gene: TRBV7-3

CDR3nt: TGTGCCAGCAGAGCGACAGGGGAATTTGAGCCCCAGCATTTT
CDR3aa: CASRATGEFEPQHF
abundance: many
j_gene: TRBJ1-5
d_gene: TRBD1
v_gene: TRBV7-8

CDR3nt: TGTGCCAGCAGCCGCGGGGCAGGGGGCCCCTACGAGCAGTACTTC
CDR3aa: CASSRGAGGPYEQYF
abundance: -
j_gene: TRBJ2-7
d_gene: TRBD1
v_gene: TRBV7-9

CDR3nt: TGTGCCAGCAGCTTAGCAGGACAGTACCATGGCTACACCTTC
CDR3aa: CASSLAGQYHGYTF
abundance: many
j_gene: TRBJ1-2
d_gene: -
v_gene: TRBV7-9

CDR3nt: TGTGCCAGCAGCACCGGGACAGCCTACGAGCAGCATTTT
CDR3aa: CASSTGTAYEQHF
abundance: once
j_gene: TRBJ1-5
d_gene: TRBD1
v_gene: TRBV7-7

CDR3nt: TGTGCCACCAGCAGAGGAGACAGGGGGGAAGAGACCCAGTACTTC
CDR3aa: CATSRGDRGEETQYF
abundance: many
j_gene: TRBJ2-5
d_gene: TRBD1
v_gene: TRBV15

CDR3nt: TGCAGTGCTGAAGGGACTAGCGGGAGATTTTTTGGCGAGCAGTACTTC
CDR3aa: CSAEGTSGRFFGEQYF
abundance: -
j_gene: TRBJ2-7
d_gene: TRBD2
v_gene: TRBV20-1

CDR3nt: TGCGCCAGCAGTGCGGGACTACCTTCCCCCACAGATACGCAGTATTTT
CDR3aa: CASSAGLPSPTDTQYF
abundance: few
j_gene: TRBJ2-3
d_gene: TRBD2
v_gene: TRBV10-2

CDR3nt: TGTGCCAGCAGCCCAGCCTCTGTGACCGGGGAGCTGTTTTTT
CDR3aa: CASSPASVTGELFF
abundance: -
j_gene: TRBJ2-2
d_gene: -
v_gene: TRBV11-2

CDR3nt: TGTGCCAGTAATACAGGGACCGGGGCGCCCCAGCATTTT
CDR3aa: CASNTGTGAPQHF
abundance: -
j_gene: TRBJ1-5
d_gene: -
v_gene: TRBV19